Below, 18 T cell receptor beta chains from the same sample are listed, as sequenced in a study of T cells after yellow fever vaccination. TCRdb reprocessed the 5' RACE reads with MiXCR, giving one entry per CDR3 protein. The sample has 500,000 to 650,000 distinct CDR3 sequences; approximately 16% are singletons. The sample consisted of PBMCs, taken 4 to 6 days after the first yellow fever vaccination. These receptors originate from a man between 18 and 29 years old who received the YFV17D yellow fever vaccine.

In its sample, this clonotype was seen a few times. The rearrangement joins TRBV6-1 to TRBJ1-5; perhaps TRBD1 as D (6 bases). Germline CDR1 and CDR2: MNHNS and SASEGT. The length of the CDR3 is 15 residues. Between the trimmed V and J ends, which lost 8 bases and 1 base, there was a span of 15 bases. CDR3 in amino acids: CASGTGRVSNQPQHF. The CDR3 nucleotides are TGTGCCAGCGGTACAGGGAGGGTGAGCAATCAGCCCCAGCATTTT.

This clonotype was seen repeatedly, ten times or more. At one boundary the junction diverges from the germline segment, which might be a read error. The chain carries TRBV7-9 and TRBJ1-1; D gene unclear. The CDR3 is 14 amino acids. Germline lookup yields CDR1 SEHNR and CDR2 FQNEAQ (reference sequence). The CDR3 loop reads CASSLAAGNTEAFF. In nucleotides, the CDR3 is TGTGCCAGCAGTTTAGCGGCGGGGAACACTGAAGCTTTCTTT.

This clonotype showed up just a few times. The chain is built from TRBV12-3 or TRBV12-4 and TRBJ1-1, with a possible D match to TRBD1 (5 bases). V lost 3 bases, J lost 9 bases, and 14 bases lay in between. The CDR3 loop spans 13 amino acids. CDR3 sequence reads: CASSFSGPGKAFF. The CDR3 region has the DNA TGTGCCAGCAGTTTTTCTGGTCCAGGGAAAGCTTTCTTT.

This clonotype was seen many times. The rearrangement joins TRBV7-9 to TRBJ2-3, with 11 bases that match TRBD2. Germline assignment: CDR1 SEHNR and CDR2 FQNEAQ (reference sequence). The V and J ends lost 0 bases and 4 bases, in that order; junction bases with no gene match: 3. The CDR3 length is 16 residues. CDR3 amino acids: CASSLALAGGPDTQYF. CDR3 coding DNA: TGTGCCAGCAGCTTAGCTCTAGCGGGGGGCCCAGATACGCAGTATTTT.

This clonotype occurred a few times. The gene calls are TRBV27 and TRBJ1-4, with 10 bases identical to TRBD1. Germline CDR1 is MNHEY and CDR2 is SMNVEV (reference sequence). V shed 4 bases, J shed 3 bases, and the junction held 17 bases outside the gene matches. This CDR3 has 20 residues. CDR3 region: CASSSLLTGGLDQANEKLFF. The DNA of the CDR3 is TGTGCCAGCAGTTCCCTCCTGACAGGGGGCTTGGATCAAGCTAATGAAAAACTGTTTTTT.

The J gene is TRBJ2-7, the V gene TRBV20-1; 8 bases fit TRBD1. CDR3 length equals 14 residues. The V gene's germline CDR1 is DFQATT and CDR2 SNEGSKA (reference sequence). Trimming removed 3 bases from V and 3 bases from J; junction bases left unmatched: 7. As DNA, the CDR3 is TGCAGTGCTAGGTCCGGGACAGGTCACTACGAGCAGTACGTC. It yields the protein CSARSGTGHYEQYV.

The chain has TRBV12-3 or TRBV12-4 and TRBJ2-1; TRBD1 is a possible D gene (6 bases). V gave up 3 bases and J gave up 7 bases, with 10 bases separating them. The CDR3 is 13 amino acids. DNA for the CDR3: TGTGCCAGCAGTTTTAGGGGGTGGAATGAGCAGTTCTTC. Translating it yields CASSFRGWNEQFF.

The chain is built from TRBV7-9 and TRBJ2-7; maybe TRBD1 (5 bases). The CDR3 length is 14 residues. The V gene lost 3 bases and the J gene lost 0 bases, with 9 bases spanning the gap. The germline V gene has CDR1 SEHNR and CDR2 FQNEAQ (reference sequence). This CDR3 reads CASSFAQGSYEQYF. The CDR3 bases are TGTGCCAGCAGCTTCGCCCAGGGCTCCTACGAGCAGTACTTC.

This sequence joins TRBV5-4 and TRBJ2-1; TRBD2 matches 7 bases. The CDR3 runs to 13 residues. Trimming cost V 2 bases and J 7 bases; bases outside gene matches: 3. Germline V gene data show CDR1 as SGHNT and CDR2 as YYREEE (reference sequence). The CDR3 region is CASSFRSGNEQFF. CDR3 DNA sequence: TGTGCCAGCAGCTTTCGTAGCGGGAATGAGCAGTTCTTC.

This chain connects TRBV18 to TRBJ2-4; perhaps TRBD1 as D (6 bases). The germline V gene has CDR1 KGHSH and CDR2 LQKENI. This CDR3 has 16 amino acids. The V end lost 2 bases, the J end lost 6 bases, and 17 bases lay between the germline ends. The CDR3 here is CASSPFNRDVVNIQYF. CDR3 nucleotide sequence: TGTGCCAGCTCACCATTTAACAGGGATGTCGTAAACATTCAGTACTTC.

This clonotype was seen only a few times. V gene TRBV29-1 combines with J gene TRBJ1-2, with no clear D. The CDR3 is 14 amino acids. Germline CDR1 and CDR2: SQVTM and ANQGSEA. V lost 1 base to trimming and J lost 5 bases, with 14 bases between them. CDR3 in amino acids: CSVEVPGYTYGYTF. DNA for the CDR3: TGCAGCGTTGAAGTACCCGGGTATACATATGGCTACACCTTC.

V and J are TRBV7-9 and TRBJ2-1; no clear D gene. The CDR3 length is 12 residues. The V gene's germline CDR1 is SEHNR and CDR2 FQNEAQ (reference sequence). Trimming shortened V by 5 bases and J by 15 bases, and 17 bases separated the two germline ends. This chain's CDR3 is CASSRQYQAPFF. CDR3 nucleotide sequence: TGTGCCAGCAGCCGACAATACCAAGCTCCGTTCTTC.

This clonotype was detected only a few times. The rearrangement links TRBV5-4 to TRBJ2-1, with no clear D. V lost 5 bases and J 3 bases, leaving 12 bases between the germline ends. The germline V gene encodes CDR1 SGHNT and CDR2 YYREEE (reference sequence). This CDR3 contains 14 residues. CDR3 in DNA: TGTGCCAGCAGAACGTGGACGGGCTACAATGAGCAGTTCTTC. Encoded protein: CASRTWTGYNEQFF.

This clonotype appeared many times. V and J are TRBV12-3 or TRBV12-4 and TRBJ2-7; D gene ambiguous. Between the trimmed V and J ends, which lost 4 bases and 3 bases, there was a span of 10 bases. The CDR3 sequence is 13 residues long. The CDR3 coding sequence is TGTGCCAGCAGTTCCCCAGAAAACTACGAGCAGTACTTC. Its translation: CASSSPENYEQYF.

The rearrangement joins TRBV5-6 to TRBJ1-1, with unresolved D. Trimming cost V 3 bases and J 4 bases, with 10 bases left between them. The CDR3 runs to 13 residues. Looked up from germline, CDR1 is SGHDT and CDR2 is YYEEEE. DNA for the CDR3: TGTGCCAGCAGCTCGGCCCCCGGCACTGAAGCTTTCTTT. Protein: CASSSAPGTEAFF.

This clonotype was recorded a few times. The genes are TRBV28 and TRBJ2-1; 7 bases fit TRBD2. The CDR3 length is 13 residues. The germline V gene has CDR1 MDHEN and CDR2 SYDVKM. The V segment lost 5 bases and the J segment 9 bases; nucleotides outside the gene matches: 7. DNA of the CDR3: TGTGCCAGCAGTGGGGGGAGGGCAGGTGAGCAGTTCTTC. This codes for CASSGGRAGEQFF.

The sample holds a few counts of this clonotype. J is TRBJ2-3 and V is TRBV5-1; 12 bases align to TRBD2. V shed 4 bases and J 1 base; nucleotides not matched to a gene: 4. This CDR3 contains 16 residues. Germline CDR1 reads SGHRS; CDR2 reads YFSETQ. CDR3 nucleotides: TGCGCCAGCAGCGCTAGCGGGGGGGCGGGCACAGATACGCAGTATTTT. Its translation is CASSASGGAGTDTQYF.

The table lists this clonotype with many counts. CDR3 bases: TGCGCCAGCACCCAGGCGAGCTCCTTGAACACTGAAGCTTTCTTT. Its protein product is CASTQASSLNTEAFF. This chain uses TRBV5-1 with TRBJ1-1; the D is unclear. V was clipped by 6 bases and J by 0 bases, with 15 bases between them. Germline V CDR1 and CDR2: SGHRS, YFSETQ. CDR3 length: 15 amino acids.